The 5 T cell receptor beta chains listed next were all sequenced from one sample in a study of T cells after yellow fever vaccination. TCRdb called the 5' RACE reads again in MiXCR, with one record for every CDR3 protein. The table records about 310,000 distinct CDR3 sequences, approximately 3.8% of them present only once. The source was PBMCs, collected on the day of the yellow fever booster vaccination. These receptors came from a man younger than 35 who received the YFV17D yellow fever vaccine.

The V call is TRBV7-9, the J call TRBJ1-2; perhaps TRBD1 as D (6 bases). Germline-derived CDR1 and CDR2 are SEHNR and FQNEAQ (reference sequence). There are 11 residues in the CDR3. The CDR3 sequence: CAGRGEDGYTF. CDR3 sequence (DNA): TGTGCGGGCAGGGGCGAAGATGGCTACACCTTC.

This chain links TRBV7-9 with TRBJ1-1; 8 nucleotides match TRBD1. The trim removed 7 bases at V and 5 bases at J, leaving 9 bases unmatched. The CDR3 is made up of 14 amino acids. From germline, CDR1 is SEHNR and CDR2 FQNEAQ (reference sequence). The CDR3 sequence is CASTRGQGQTEAFF. Written as DNA, the CDR3 is TGTGCCAGCACCCGAGGACAGGGCCAGACTGAAGCTTTCTTT.

This clonotype was detected a few times. The J gene is TRBJ2-6, the V gene TRBV23-1; TRBD1 aligns across 10 bases. TRBV23-1 is an ORF, with its function uncertain. Losses at the gene ends were 9 bases for V and 0 bases for J; bases not matched to a gene: 8. CDR3 length: 17 residues. CDR3 sequence (DNA): TGCGCCAGTTCCGCGCGACAGGGGGCCTCTGGGGCCAACGTCCTGACTTTC. Its translation: CASSARQGASGANVLTF.

This clonotype appeared many times. The CDR3 sequence is CASSVGLLGNSEQYF. The CDR3 DNA reads as TGTGCCAGCAGCGTAGGCCTGTTAGGCAATTCCGAGCAGTACTTC. The chain carries TRBV9 and TRBJ2-7; D remains unclear. This CDR3 region has 15 residues. Looked up from germline, CDR1 is SGDLS and CDR2 is YYNGEE. V was pared by 0 bases and J by 6 bases, with 16 bases between.

This clonotype was counted a few times. J is TRBJ2-5 and V is TRBV7-8; 11 bases match TRBD1. The CDR3 length is 16 residues. V gave up 5 bases and J gave up 7 bases; unmatched junction bases: 12. Germline lookup yields CDR1 SGHVS and CDR2 FQNEAQ. This chain's CDR3 is CASSVWDRGVLGTQYF. As DNA, the CDR3 is TGTGCCAGCAGCGTCTGGGACAGGGGGGTATTAGGGACCCAGTACTTC.